This TCR beta chain was observed in a study of blood T cell repertoires in COVID-19 (dated by TCRdb to the early 2020s). Regarding the study in general: Collaborator samples came from the United States, Italy and Spain and covered acute and convalescent phases of COVID-19. The material from the prospective study consisted of cDNA or gDNA derived from T cells, B-cell-depleted T cells, or PBMCs. Deeply sampled blood TCRbeta repertoires from subjects exposed to, actively infected with, or recovered from COVID-19 were included in the dataset. The repertoires were released in a freely available public database meant as a resource for research on the immune response to SARS-CoV-2. The samples were drawn from two sources: the first 160 participants of the ongoing ImmuneRACE study, and 1,000 to 1,500 subjects contributed by 6 global collaborators. The sample metadata nearly always contained a de-identified subject ID, COVID-19 status, age in years and sex. HLA class I and class II types, where available, came from metadata supplied by the sample provider rather than from assay-based typing. Results the study describes overall, beyond this receptor: The amount of clinical and demographic metadata varied by source and participant and was provided uncurated.

This clone came up many times. Its antigen target is currently unknown. The input lacks base qualities; no much larger clone sits a single base away. Each collaborating institution followed its own protocols to collect whole blood in K2EDTA tubes. For TCRbeta analysis, collaborators shipped samples in one of three forms: frozen whole blood, isolated PBMCs, or DNA extracted from either of those sample types. The immunoSEQ Assay, a bias-controlled multiplex PCR, was used to amplify TCRbeta CDR3 regions from genomic DNA. The original methods were these. Nucleated cell counts per sample were estimated from amplification of reference gene primers within the assay. Sequence reads were collapsed and filtered to measure the absolute abundance of every unique TCRbeta CDR3 rearrangement. For each sample, productive Simpson clonality was calculated as the square root of Simpson's diversity index over productive rearrangements. TCRdb took over this immuneACCESS table, retaining in-frame rearrangements with V and J assigned. Such tables are incomplete; in checked studies, under half of the missing clones stem from an unresolved V gene, and the remainder is unexplained. V and J calls and clone size are as listed in that table; D and trimming were resolved from the DNA. For this sample there are around 110,000 clones; around 78% appear just once. About 2.1% of the sample is in the top ten clones.

V and J are truncated by 5 bases and 1 base respectively, leaving an intervening sequence of 17 bases. From a lookup of the germline V gene, CDR1 and CDR2 are SGHTA and FQGTGA. Spanning cysteine to phenylalanine, the CDR3 consists of 16 amino acids. The read is trimmed to its CDR3 DNA, 48 bases read in frame from base 1. Here the chain combines TRBV7-3 and TRBJ1-1; a tentative D call is TRBD1 (6 bases match). The specimen was peripheral blood. The TCR originated in a man aged 30-40 years with acute or convalescent COVID-19. The DNA sequence follows: TGTGCCAGCAGCGCACAACCGGGACAAGCGAACACTGAAGCTTTCTTT. This codes for CASSAQPGQANTEAFF.